These 25 T cell receptor beta chains came from one sample sequenced in a study of vaccination and CD4 T cells after COVID-19. Oncomine TCR Beta short-read sequencing was applied to DNA from cultured CD4+ T cells. Using its own MiXCR run on the PCR reads, TCRdb lists one record per CDR3 protein. The sample contains under 20,000 distinct CDR3 sequences, under 60% of which appear only once. The treatment denotes: approximately 11-day PBMC culture with coronavirus spike peptide pools or control peptides (ViraFEST assay). These TCRs' antigens remain unknown. The sequencing used CD4+ T cells from blood, cultured in vitro, collected after SARS-CoV-2 vaccination. Every receptor here comes from a human donor who had recovered from COVID-19.

As for this clonotype: The junction departs from the called germline gene at one end, perhaps through a read error. V is TRBV20-1 and J is TRBJ2-2, with unresolved D. The germline V gene encodes CDR1 DFQATT and CDR2 SNEGSKA (reference sequence). CDR3 length: 18 amino acids. Written as DNA, the CDR3 is TGCAGTGCTAGAGATGCTCGTATAGGTGGCCCGAATACCGGGGAGCTGTTTTTT. Protein sequence: CSARDARIGGPNTGELFF.

The V gene is TRBV6-1, the J gene TRBJ2-5; 8 bases are a match to TRBD1. This CDR3 region has 13 residues. V was pared by 3 bases and J by 7 bases, with 4 bases of the junction left unmatched. The germline gives CDR1 MNHNS, CDR2 SASEGT. The CDR3 sequence: CASSDGTGGTQYF. The CDR3 DNA reads as TGTGCCAGCAGTGACGGGACAGGCGGGACCCAGTACTTC.

The chain combines TRBV4-1 with TRBJ1-1, with unresolved D. This CDR3 has 15 residues. With 1 base removed from V and 0 bases from J, the gap between germline ends came to 9 bases. The germline CDR1 and CDR2 sequences are MGHRA and YSYEKL. The CDR3 DNA is TGCGCCAGCAGCCAAGTTGGATTTTTGAACACTGAAGCTTTCTTT. As protein: CASSQVGFLNTEAFF.

V is TRBV7-2 and J is TRBJ2-3; TRBD2 agrees at 11 bases. The CDR3 totals 17 residues. Trimming cost V 6 bases and J 4 bases; bases outside gene matches: 12. Germline V lookup: CDR1 SGHTA, CDR2 FQGNSA. The CDR3 DNA reads as TGTGCCAGCAGTCGACTAGCGGGGAGACTCAGCGCAGATACGCAGTATTTT. Translated: CASSRLAGRLSADTQYF.

The V and J genes are TRBV28 and TRBJ2-7; 16 bases fit TRBD2. Germline V CDR1 and CDR2: MDHEN, SYDVKM. The junction had 10 bases not matched to a gene; V was cut back by 5 bases and J by 6 bases. The CDR3 extends over 17 amino acids. As DNA, the CDR3 is TGTGCCAGCAGTCAGGGACTAGCGGGAGGGCGGGTTATCGAGCAGTACTTC. As protein: CASSQGLAGGRVIEQYF.

The rearrangement joins TRBV10-3 to TRBJ2-6; weak D call: TRBD2 (6 bases). Looked up from germline, CDR1 is ENHRY and CDR2 is SYGVKD. The CDR3 contains 15 residues. V lost 8 bases to trimming and J lost 7 bases, with 18 bases between them. CDR3 sequence: CAIGTGVGGANVLTF. The CDR3 DNA reads TGTGCCATCGGGACGGGAGTTGGTGGAGCCAACGTCCTGACTTTC.

This clonotype was observed a handful of times. The rearrangement joins TRBV29-1 to TRBJ1-5; D remains unclear. Trimming shortened V by 2 bases and J by 2 bases, and 25 bases separated the two germline ends. Germline V gives CDR1 SQVTM, CDR2 ANQGSEA. The CDR3 has 19 residues. The CDR3 protein is CSVELQYSTGPLRNQPQHF. The DNA for the CDR3 is TGCAGCGTTGAACTCCAGTATTCGACCGGGCCCCTGCGCAATCAGCCCCAGCATTTT.

This clonotype was observed a handful of times. This rearrangement joins TRBV5-1 to TRBJ1-1; 10 nucleotides line up with TRBD1. The V segment lost 4 bases and the J segment 1 base; nucleotides outside the gene matches: 13. The CDR3 has 18 residues. In germline, CDR1 is SGHRS, CDR2 YFSETQ. CDR3 in DNA: TGCGCCAGCAGCGACGCCCCGGGACAGGGGAGGAGGAACACTGAAGCTTTCTTT. This encodes CASSDAPGQGRRNTEAFF.

This clonotype was counted only a few times. The V and J genes are TRBV30 and TRBJ1-2; a weak D match, TRBD1 (5 bases). Germline CDR1 is GTSNPN and CDR2 is SVGIG (reference sequence). The V end lost 5 bases, the J end lost 2 bases, and 9 bases lay between the germline ends. The CDR3 runs to 12 residues. The CDR3 loop is CAWDSQNYGYTF. The CDR3 DNA sequence: TGTGCCTGGGACAGTCAGAACTATGGCTACACCTTC.

This clonotype is termed medium-sized. The chain employs TRBV7-9 and TRBJ1-1; unclear D gene. The length of the CDR3 is 13 residues. Trimming cost V 4 bases and J 8 bases, with 14 bases left between them. The germline V gene encodes CDR1 SEHNR and CDR2 FQNEAQ (reference sequence). DNA for the CDR3: TGTGCCAGCAGCTATGAGCCGGGATCAGAAGCTTTCTTT. This encodes CASSYEPGSEAFF.

The CDR3 DNA reads as TGTGCCAGCAGTACCGGGACAGGGGGCCACGAGCAGTACTTC. It encodes CASSTGTGGHEQYF. The chain joins TRBV6-2 or TRBV6-3 to TRBJ2-1; 12 bases line up with TRBD1. The DNA matches TRBJ2-7 better at its end, which makes the J call doubtful. Germline V gives CDR1 MNHEY, CDR2 SVGEGT. The length of the CDR3 is 14 residues.

J is TRBJ1-6 and V is TRBV5-1; 9 nucleotides line up with TRBD1. The germline gives CDR1 SGHRS, CDR2 YFSETQ. The CDR3 spans 14 residues. The ends lost 6 bases at V and 9 bases at J; junction bases unmatched: 7. The chain's CDR3 is CASTRDRGGSPLHF. As DNA, the CDR3 is TGCGCCAGCACCCGAGACAGGGGGGGTTCACCCCTCCACTTT.

This sequence joins TRBV6-2 or TRBV6-3 and TRBJ2-5; TRBD2 might be the D (6 bases). The V end lost 2 bases, the J end lost 1 base, and 14 bases lay between the germline ends. The CDR3 is made up of 16 amino acids. Germline-derived CDR1 and CDR2 are MNHEY and SVGEGT. CDR3 sequence reads: CASSYPSGGIQETQYF. In DNA, the CDR3 is TGTGCCAGCAGTTACCCTTCTGGCGGGATCCAAGAGACCCAGTACTTC.

The CDR3 nucleotides are TGTGCCAGCAGTGAAATCGGGACAGCGAACACTGAAGCTTTCTTT. Its translation is CASSEIGTANTEAFF. The chain has TRBV25-1 and TRBJ1-1; 7 bases fit TRBD1. The junction had 4 bases not matched to a gene; V was cut back by 2 bases and J by 1 base. This CDR3 has 15 amino acids. From germline, CDR1 is MGHDK and CDR2 SYGVNS. Drawing the rest from reference TRBV25-1 and TRBJ1-1, the complete variable domain is EADIYQTPRYLVIGTGKKITLECSQTMGHDKMYWYQQDPGMELHLIHYSYGVNSTEKGDLSSESTVSRIRTEHFPLTLESARPSHTSQYLCASSEIGTANTEAFFGQGTRLTVV.

V gene TRBV28 combines with J gene TRBJ1-2; 8 bases match TRBD1. Germline values: CDR1 MDHEN, CDR2 SYDVKM. V was clipped by 6 bases and J by 7 bases; unmatched bases: 4. The CDR3 is 12 residues long. CDR3 sequence reads: CASRGTGLGYTF. The CDR3 coding sequence is TGTGCCAGCAGAGGGACAGGCCTTGGCTACACCTTC.

The chain uses TRBV7-2 and TRBJ1-2; D not certain. Trimming removed 3 bases from V and 6 bases from J, with 11 bases in between. Per the germline V gene, CDR1 is SGHTA and CDR2 is FQGNSA. The CDR3 is made up of 13 amino acids. The CDR3 here is CASSLGIRDGYTF. In DNA form, the CDR3 reads TGTGCCAGCAGCTTGGGGATCCGAGATGGCTACACCTTC.

V usage is TRBV4-2 and J usage is TRBJ1-4; D may be TRBD1 (5 bases). The germline gives CDR1 LGHNA, CDR2 YNFKEQ. V was clipped by 5 bases and J by 0 bases, with 10 bases between them. The CDR3 extends over 15 amino acids. The CDR3 DNA reads TGTGCCAGCAGCACCGGGGCCACAACTAATGAAAAACTGTTTTTT. Its protein is CASSTGATTNEKLFF.

The J gene is TRBJ2-7, the V gene TRBV30, with D perhaps TRBD1 or TRBD2 (5 bases each). In germline, CDR1 is GTSNPN, CDR2 SVGIG (reference sequence). The CDR3 spans 11 residues. The V end lost 5 bases, the J end lost 4 bases, and 9 bases lay between the germline ends. This CDR3 reads CAWAGRYEQYF. The CDR3 DNA reads as TGTGCCTGGGCAGGGAGATACGAGCAGTACTTC.

The genes are TRBV19 and TRBJ1-2; D possibly corresponds to TRBD1 (5 bases). This CDR3 comprises 13 residues. The V gene lost 6 bases and the J gene lost 6 bases, with 14 bases spanning the gap. From germline, CDR1 is LNHDA and CDR2 SQIVND (reference sequence). CDR3 nucleotides: TGTGCCAGTAGGGGGCCGGCAGGGCATGGCTACACCTTC. It translates to CASRGPAGHGYTF.

This clonotype turned up a few times. The V call is TRBV4-3, the J call TRBJ2-3; D uncertain. V lost 0 bases and J lost 1, with 5 bases in between. CDR1 and CDR2 (germline): LGHNA, YSLEER. The CDR3 is 14 residues long. The CDR3 region is CASSQDSGTDTQYF. CDR3 nucleotides: TGCGCCAGCAGCCAAGATTCTGGCACAGATACGCAGTATTTT.

The V gene is TRBV28, the J gene TRBJ1-1; D gene uncertain. CDR3 length: 12 amino acids. Trimming left V 2 bases short and J 5 bases short, with 6 bases between. CDR1 is MDHEN, CDR2 SYDVKM, per germline. In DNA, the CDR3 is TGTGCCAGCAGTTTACCCGGAACTGAAGCTTTCTTT. Residues: CASSLPGTEAFF.

This chain connects TRBV28 to TRBJ2-5; D not resolved. CDR1 and CDR2 from the germline V gene are MDHEN and SYDVKM. This CDR3 has 16 amino acids. V was trimmed by 3 bases and J by 3 bases, leaving 17 bases between them. CDR3 coding DNA: TGTGCCAGCAGTTTTTGGCAGGTAGTTTTGAAAGAGACCCAGTACTTC. Residues: CASSFWQVVLKETQYF. Supplemented by reference TRBV28 and TRBJ2-5, the full variable domain reads DVKVTQSSRYLVKRTGEKVFLECVQDMDHENMFWYRQDPGLGLRLIYFSYDVKMKEKGDIPEGYSVSREKKERFSLILESASTNQTSMYLCASSFWQVVLKETQYFGPGTRLLVL.

The chain recombines TRBV2 with TRBJ1-1; D ambiguous. The CDR3 length is 11 residues. V lost 7 bases and J lost 8, with 11 bases in between. Germline-derived CDR1 and CDR2 are SNHLY and FYNNEI. CDR3 nucleotides: TGTGCCAGCAATAAGATGCAGGAAGCTTTCTTT. Residues: CASNKMQEAFF.

The J gene is TRBJ1-2, the V gene TRBV2; D may be TRBD1 (6 bases). This CDR3 comprises 15 residues. The ends were cut back, 1 base at V and 4 bases at J, with 13 bases in the middle. CDR1 and CDR2 (germline): SNHLY, FYNNEI. The CDR3, as DNA: TGTGCCAGCAGTGAAGTTTTAGGGGGGTTCTATGGCTACACCTTC. Protein sequence: CASSEVLGGFYGYTF.

This clonotype showed up just a few times. The CDR3 protein is CASSPGTASYGYTF. The CDR3 DNA is TGTGCCAGCAGTCCTGGGACAGCCTCCTATGGCTACACCTTC. The genes are TRBV12-3 or TRBV12-4 and TRBJ1-2; 7 nucleotides agree with TRBD1. The CDR3 runs to 14 residues. V was pared by 5 bases and J by 4 bases, with 7 bases of the junction left unmatched.